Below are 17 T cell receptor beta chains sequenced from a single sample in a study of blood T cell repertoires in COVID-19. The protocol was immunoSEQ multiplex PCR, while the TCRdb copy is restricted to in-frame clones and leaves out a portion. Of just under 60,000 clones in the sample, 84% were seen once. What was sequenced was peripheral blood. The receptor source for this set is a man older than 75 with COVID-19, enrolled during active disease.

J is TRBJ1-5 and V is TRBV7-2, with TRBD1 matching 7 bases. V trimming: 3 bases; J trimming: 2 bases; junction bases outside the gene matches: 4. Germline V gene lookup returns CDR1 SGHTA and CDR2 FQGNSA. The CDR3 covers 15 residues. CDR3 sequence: CASSFVGTGNQPQHF. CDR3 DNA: TGTGCCAGCAGCTTCGTCGGGACAGGCAATCAGCCCCAGCATTTT.

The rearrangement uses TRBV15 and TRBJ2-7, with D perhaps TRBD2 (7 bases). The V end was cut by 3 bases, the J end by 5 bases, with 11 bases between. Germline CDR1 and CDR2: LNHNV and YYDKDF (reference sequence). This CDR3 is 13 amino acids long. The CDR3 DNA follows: TGTGCCACCAGCAGGAGGGGGGGGCACGAGCAGTACTTC. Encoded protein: CATSRRGGHEQYF. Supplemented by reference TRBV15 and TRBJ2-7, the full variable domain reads DAMVIQNPRYQVTQFGKPVTLSCSQTLNHNVMYWYQQKSSQAPKLLFHYYDKDFNNEADTPDNFQSRRPNTSFCFLDIRSPGLGDTAMYLCATSRRGGHEQYFGPGTRLTVT.

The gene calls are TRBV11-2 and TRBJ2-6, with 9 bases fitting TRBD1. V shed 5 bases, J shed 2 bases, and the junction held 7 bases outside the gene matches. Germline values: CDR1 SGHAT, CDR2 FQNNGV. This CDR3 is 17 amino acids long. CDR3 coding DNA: TGTGCCAGCAGCCCCGGACAGGGGATGGCTGGGGCCAACGTCCTGACTTTC. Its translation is CASSPGQGMAGANVLTF.

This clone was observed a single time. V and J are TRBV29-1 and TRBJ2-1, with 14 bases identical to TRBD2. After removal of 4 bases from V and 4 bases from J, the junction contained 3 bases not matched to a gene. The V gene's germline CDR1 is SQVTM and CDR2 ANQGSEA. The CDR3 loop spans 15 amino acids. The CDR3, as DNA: TGCAGCGTTGGACTAGCGGGGGGGTTGTACAATGAGCAGTTCTTC. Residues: CSVGLAGGLYNEQFF.

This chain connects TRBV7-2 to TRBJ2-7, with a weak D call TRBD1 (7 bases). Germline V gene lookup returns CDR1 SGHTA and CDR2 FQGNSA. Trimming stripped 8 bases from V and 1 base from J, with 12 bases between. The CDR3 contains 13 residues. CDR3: CASGGGRSYEQYF. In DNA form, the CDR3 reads TGTGCCAGCGGAGGGGGCCGTTCCTACGAGCAGTACTTC.

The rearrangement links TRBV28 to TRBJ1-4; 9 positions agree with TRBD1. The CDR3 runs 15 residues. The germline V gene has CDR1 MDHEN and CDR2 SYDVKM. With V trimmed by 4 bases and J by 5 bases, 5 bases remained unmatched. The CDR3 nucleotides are TGTGCCAGCAGTTATTCGACAGGGGGGAATGAAAAACTGTTTTTT. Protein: CASSYSTGGNEKLFF.

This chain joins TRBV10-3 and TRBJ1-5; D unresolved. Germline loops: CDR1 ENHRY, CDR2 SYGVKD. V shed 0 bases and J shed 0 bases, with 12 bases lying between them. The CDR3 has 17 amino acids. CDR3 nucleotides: TGTGCCATCAGTGAGTCGGCACAGTCCCATAGCAATCAGCCCCAGCATTTT. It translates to CAISESAQSHSNQPQHF.

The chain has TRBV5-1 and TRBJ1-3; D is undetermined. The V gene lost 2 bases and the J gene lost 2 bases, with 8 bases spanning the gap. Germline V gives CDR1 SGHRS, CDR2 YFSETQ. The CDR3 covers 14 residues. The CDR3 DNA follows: TGCGCCAGCAGCTTAGAGGGAACTGGAAACACCATATATTTT. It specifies CASSLEGTGNTIYF.

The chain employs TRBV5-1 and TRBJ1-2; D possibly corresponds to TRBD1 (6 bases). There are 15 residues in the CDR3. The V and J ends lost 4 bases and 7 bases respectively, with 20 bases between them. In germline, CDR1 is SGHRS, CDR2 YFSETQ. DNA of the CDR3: TGCGCCAGCAGCGCGGGAGACAGGTCCTGGGGTGGCTACACCTTC. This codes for CASSAGDRSWGGYTF.

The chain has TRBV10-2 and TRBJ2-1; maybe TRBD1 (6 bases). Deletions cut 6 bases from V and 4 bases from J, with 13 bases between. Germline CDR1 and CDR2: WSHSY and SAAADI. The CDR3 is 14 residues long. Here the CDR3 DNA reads TGCGCCAGCAGGGACGTTCAGGGGTACAATGAGCAGTTCTTC. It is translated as CASRDVQGYNEQFF.

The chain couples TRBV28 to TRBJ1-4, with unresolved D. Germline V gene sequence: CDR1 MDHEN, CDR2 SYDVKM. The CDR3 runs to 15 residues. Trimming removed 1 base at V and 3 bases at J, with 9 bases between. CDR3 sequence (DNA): TGTGCCAGCAGTTTATCGAGGGCGGCTAATGAAAAACTGTTTTTT. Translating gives CASSLSRAANEKLFF.

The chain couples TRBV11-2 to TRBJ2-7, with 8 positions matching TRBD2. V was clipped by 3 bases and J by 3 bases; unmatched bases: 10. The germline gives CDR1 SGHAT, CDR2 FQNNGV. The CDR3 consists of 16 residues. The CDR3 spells CASSFGGGPRDYEQYF. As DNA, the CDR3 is TGTGCCAGCAGCTTTGGCGGGGGGCCCCGGGACTACGAGCAGTACTTC.

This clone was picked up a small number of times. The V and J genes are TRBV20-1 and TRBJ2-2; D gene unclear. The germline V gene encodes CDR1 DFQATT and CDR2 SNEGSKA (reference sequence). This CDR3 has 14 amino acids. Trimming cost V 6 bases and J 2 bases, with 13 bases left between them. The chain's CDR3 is CSASPPLNTGELFF. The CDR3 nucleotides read TGCAGTGCCAGTCCTCCACTAAACACCGGGGAGCTGTTTTTT.

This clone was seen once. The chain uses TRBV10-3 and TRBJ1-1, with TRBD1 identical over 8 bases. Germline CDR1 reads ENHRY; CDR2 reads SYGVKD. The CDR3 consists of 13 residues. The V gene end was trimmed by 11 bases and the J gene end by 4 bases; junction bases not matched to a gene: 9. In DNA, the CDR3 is TGTGCCGTTACAGGGGGAATGGGCACTGAAGCTTTCTTT. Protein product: CAVTGGMGTEAFF.

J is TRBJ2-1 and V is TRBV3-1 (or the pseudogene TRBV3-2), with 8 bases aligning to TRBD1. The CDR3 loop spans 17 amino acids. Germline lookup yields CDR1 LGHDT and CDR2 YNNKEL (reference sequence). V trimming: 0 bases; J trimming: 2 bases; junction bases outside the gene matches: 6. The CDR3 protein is CASSQDRRGQTYNEQFF. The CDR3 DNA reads TGTGCCAGCAGCCAAGATCGCAGGGGGCAAACCTACAATGAGCAGTTCTTC.

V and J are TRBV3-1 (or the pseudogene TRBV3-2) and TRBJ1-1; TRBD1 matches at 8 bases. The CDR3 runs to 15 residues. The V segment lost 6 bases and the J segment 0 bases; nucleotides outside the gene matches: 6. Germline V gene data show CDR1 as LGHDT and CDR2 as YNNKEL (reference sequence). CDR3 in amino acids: CASRRGQGMNTEAFF. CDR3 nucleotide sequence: TGTGCCAGCAGACGCGGACAGGGTATGAACACTGAAGCTTTCTTT.

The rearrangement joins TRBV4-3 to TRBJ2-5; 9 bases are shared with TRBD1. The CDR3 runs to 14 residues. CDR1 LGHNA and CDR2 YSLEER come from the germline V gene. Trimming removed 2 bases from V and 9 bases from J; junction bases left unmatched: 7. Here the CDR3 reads CASSQPGQGGAQYF. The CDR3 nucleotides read TGCGCCAGCAGCCAACCGGGACAGGGTGGGGCCCAGTACTTC.